Sequencing of this T cell receptor (beta chain) was carried out in a study of CD8 T cells in ankylosing spondylitis. Study-level points and caveats: Blood from ankylosing spondylitis patients appeared to carry a characteristic roughly eight-variant TCR beta motif.

TCRdb reprocessed the 5' RACE reads via MiXCR and lists one record per CDR3 protein. This sample has 130,000 or so distinct CDR3 sequences; 15% to 20% occur once, and the top ten carry 30% to 35%. For this clonotype: As yet, its antigen is unknown. An end of the junction differs from the germline gene, which may be a read error.

The sequence came from a male donor with ankylosing spondylitis. The sequencing sample was made of blood, either unsorted or a sorted T cell fraction (not recorded which).

CDR3 protein: CSARDSSSSYNEQFF. The DNA of the CDR3 is TGCAGTGCTCGAGACAGCTCCAGCTCCTACAATGAGCAGTTCTTC. The chain couples TRBV20-1 to TRBJ2-1; D is perhaps TRBD1 (5 bases). Germline V gene data show CDR1 as DFQATT and CDR2 as SNEGSKA (reference sequence). This CDR3 is built from 15 residues.